These 25 T cell receptor beta chains were all obtained from the same sample, sequenced in a study of T cell responses to AZD1222 COVID-19 vaccine. Libraries were prepared by immunoSEQ multiplex PCR; TCRdb keeps only in-frame clonotypes and omits some of them. The table records about 85,000 clones, 85% of them present only once. Here the sequenced sample was peripheral blood, taken 28 days after the second AZD1222 dose. Receptor source: an adult who received the AZD1222 COVID-19 vaccine.

CDR3 nucleotide sequence: TGTGCCAGCTCACCAGGGGGACAGGGGGCAGATCAGCCCCAGCATTTT. Translated, it gives CASSPGGQGADQPQHF. The V call is TRBV18, the J call TRBJ1-5; TRBD1 aligns across 12 bases. The germline V gene encodes CDR1 KGHSH and CDR2 LQKENI. Trimming cost V 2 bases and J 5 bases; bases outside gene matches: 4. This CDR3 spans 16 amino acids.

This sequence joins TRBV28 and TRBJ1-2; D may be TRBD1 (5 bases). In germline, CDR1 is MDHEN, CDR2 SYDVKM. Between the trimmed V and J ends, which lost 4 bases and 8 bases, there was a span of 20 bases. There are 15 residues in the CDR3. CDR3 sequence (DNA): TGTGCCAGCAGTTCCCCTGGGCCGACTAAGGGGGGCTACACCTTC. Residues: CASSSPGPTKGGYTF.

The J gene is TRBJ1-5, the V gene TRBV30; 11 nucleotides line up with TRBD1. V lost 5 bases, J lost 6 bases, and 6 bases stayed unmatched. Germline CDR1 and CDR2: GTSNPN and SVGIG (reference sequence). The CDR3 totals 14 residues. Here the CDR3 reads CAWGLGTGGQPQHF. The CDR3 DNA sequence: TGTGCCTGGGGGCTCGGGACAGGGGGTCAGCCCCAGCATTTT.

This sequence joins TRBV18 and TRBJ2-7, with 10 bases matching TRBD1. Germline assignment: CDR1 KGHSH and CDR2 LQKENI. The V and J ends lost 3 bases and 4 bases, in that order; junction bases with no gene match: 3. The CDR3 runs 14 residues. The chain's CDR3 is CASSPGQGLYEQYF. The CDR3 DNA follows: TGTGCCAGCTCACCGGGACAGGGGCTATACGAGCAGTACTTC.

This clone was detected only a few times. This chain joins TRBV3-1 (or the pseudogene TRBV3-2) and TRBJ2-7; TRBD1 matches 9 bases. Per the germline V gene, CDR1 is LGHDT and CDR2 is YNNKEL (reference sequence). The CDR3 is made up of 15 amino acids. V lost 4 bases to trimming and J lost 3 bases; unmatched junction nucleotides: 7. CDR3 amino acids: CASSPLTGGHYEQYF. The CDR3 nucleotides read TGTGCCAGCAGCCCCCTGACAGGGGGTCACTACGAGCAGTACTTC.

The genes are TRBV4-1 and TRBJ1-4, with 9 positions matching TRBD1. Germline loops: CDR1 MGHRA, CDR2 YSYEKL. CDR3 length: 15 amino acids. The ends lost 3 bases at V and 5 bases at J; junction bases unmatched: 4. In DNA form, the CDR3 reads TGCGCCAGCAGCCAGGAGGGACAGGGCAATGAAAAACTGTTTTTT. This codes for CASSQEGQGNEKLFF.

The chain has TRBV6-1 and TRBJ1-4; tentative D call: TRBD1 (5 bases). Per the germline V gene, CDR1 is MNHNS and CDR2 is SASEGT. This CDR3 spans 16 amino acids. With 0 bases removed from V and 3 bases from J, the gap between germline ends came to 11 bases. CDR3 residues: CASSEAYRSSNEKLFF. The CDR3 coding sequence is TGTGCCAGCAGTGAAGCGTACAGGTCTTCTAATGAAAAACTGTTTTTT.

The chain links TRBV7-9 to TRBJ2-1, with D possibly being TRBD1 (6 bases). The CDR3 spans 14 residues. The germline V and J ends were trimmed by 1 base and 7 bases, with 11 bases remaining between them. Per the germline V gene, CDR1 is SEHNR and CDR2 is FQNEAQ (reference sequence). In DNA form, the CDR3 reads TGTGCCAGCAGCTTAGTGGCAGGGGAAAATGAGCAGTTCTTC. Protein sequence: CASSLVAGENEQFF.

The V call is TRBV18, the J call TRBJ2-7; D remains ambiguous. The CDR3 covers 14 residues. V lost 3 bases and J lost 3, with 12 bases in between. The germline gives CDR1 KGHSH, CDR2 LQKENI. CDR3 in amino acids: CASSPPTNGYEQYF. The CDR3 DNA reads as TGTGCCAGCTCACCGCCCACGAACGGCTACGAGCAGTACTTC.

This chain uses TRBV19 with TRBJ1-6; TRBD1 agrees at 9 bases. Germline CDR1 is LNHDA and CDR2 is SQIVND (reference sequence). Trimming at V came to 3 bases and at J to 9 bases, leaving 3 bases not matched to a gene. The CDR3 covers 14 residues. In DNA, the CDR3 is TGTGCCAGTAGTATTGGGACAGGGACTTCACCCCTCCACTTT. It yields the protein CASSIGTGTSPLHF.

This sequence joins TRBV7-3 and TRBJ2-1; 9 bases agree with TRBD2. V shed 3 bases and J 5 bases; nucleotides not matched to a gene: 5. The CDR3 covers 15 residues. Germline loops: CDR1 SGHTA, CDR2 FQGTGA. The CDR3 DNA is TGTGCCAGCAGCTTTAAAAGCGGGAGGAACAATGAGCAGTTCTTC. Translating it yields CASSFKSGRNNEQFF. The full variable domain, with the rest looked up from reference TRBV7-3 and TRBJ2-1, is GAGVSQTPSNKVTEKGKYVELRCDPISGHTALYWYRQSLGQGPEFLIYFQGTGAADDSGLPNDRFFAVRPEGSVSTLKIQRTERGDSAVYLCASSFKSGRNNEQFFGPGTRLTVL.

The rearrangement links TRBV10-1 to TRBJ2-5; 11 bases are shared with TRBD2. Germline V gene data show CDR1 as WNHNN and CDR2 as SYGVQD (reference sequence). The CDR3 length is 16 residues. V was clipped by 0 bases and J by 1 base; unmatched bases: 1. CDR3 sequence: CASSESGTSGQETQYF. The CDR3 bases are TGCGCCAGCAGTGAGTCGGGGACTAGCGGCCAAGAGACCCAGTACTTC.

CDR3 protein: CASSFFRARDEQYF. CDR3 sequence (DNA): TGTGCCAGCAGTTTTTTTCGTGCTAGGGACGAGCAGTACTTC. The chain recombines TRBV28 with TRBJ2-7, with unresolved D. CDR1 MDHEN and CDR2 SYDVKM come from the germline V gene. The CDR3 extends over 14 amino acids. V lost 3 bases to trimming and J lost 5 bases, with 14 bases between them.

The V gene is TRBV5-1, the J gene TRBJ2-6; the D is unclear. Germline assignment: CDR1 SGHRS and CDR2 YFSETQ. V gave up 0 bases and J gave up 4 bases, with 8 bases separating them. The CDR3 has 15 residues. In DNA, the CDR3 is TGCGCCAGCAGCTTGGCGGGTTACGGGGCCAACGTCCTGACTTTC. Its translation: CASSLAGYGANVLTF.

This chain joins TRBV19 and TRBJ2-7; 8 bases fit TRBD2. Germline CDR1 reads LNHDA; CDR2 reads SQIVND (reference sequence). The J segment lost 3 bases and the V segment lost 6 bases, leaving 13 bases of the junction unmatched. The CDR3 contains 16 residues. CDR3: CASRREGQGRFYEQYF. The CDR3, as DNA: TGTGCCAGTAGACGGGAGGGGCAGGGGAGGTTCTACGAGCAGTACTTC.

The V call is TRBV4-3, the J call TRBJ2-3; the match to TRBD2 covers 8 bases. Unmatched junction bases numbered 19, after V lost 4 bases and J lost 1 base. The CDR3 length is 20 residues. Germline CDR1 LGHNA, CDR2 YSLEER. In nucleotides, the CDR3 is TGCGCCAGCAGCCTCAGCCTTTCTAGCGGGTCGAGTTCGGGCACAGATACGCAGTATTTT. It specifies CASSLSLSSGSSSGTDTQYF.

V gene TRBV27 combines with J gene TRBJ2-1; 8 positions match TRBD2. J gave up 5 bases and V 5 bases, and 11 bases lay outside the gene matches. Germline loops: CDR1 MNHEY, CDR2 SMNVEV (reference sequence). This CDR3 is 16 amino acids long. This CDR3 is CASSPRALAVHNEQFF. The CDR3 region has the DNA TGTGCCAGCAGTCCCAGGGCACTAGCGGTTCACAATGAGCAGTTCTTC.

The rearrangement uses TRBV27 and TRBJ1-2; D gene uncertain. CDR3 length: 13 amino acids. Trimming stripped 6 bases from V and 1 base from J, with 9 bases between. Per the germline V gene, CDR1 is MNHEY and CDR2 is SMNVEV (reference sequence). CDR3 nucleotides: TGTGCCAGCAGGGAGGGCTTTAACTATGGCTACACCTTC. Residues: CASREGFNYGYTF.

The rearrangement links TRBV4-1 to TRBJ1-2; D unresolved. CDR3 size: 14 residues. CDR1 and CDR2 from the germline V gene are MGHRA and YSYEKL. V lost 0 bases and J lost 0, with 5 bases in between. Written as DNA, the CDR3 is TGCGCCAGCAGCCAAGACGGGGCTAACTATGGCTACACCTTC. This codes for CASSQDGANYGYTF.

The gene calls are TRBV25-1 and TRBJ2-2; perhaps TRBD2 as D (6 bases). Germline loops: CDR1 MGHDK, CDR2 SYGVNS. This CDR3 contains 16 residues. Between the trimmed V and J ends, which lost 5 bases and 4 bases, there was a span of 17 bases. CDR3 coding DNA: TGTGCCAGCAGTCTCGGGAGTGGGGCGGTCACCGGGGAGCTGTTTTTT. Translated: CASSLGSGAVTGELFF.

This clone was counted between two and nine times. The rearrangement links TRBV10-3 to TRBJ2-7, with 7 positions matching TRBD1. CDR3 length equals 16 residues. Germline V gene sequence: CDR1 ENHRY, CDR2 SYGVKD. V gave up 5 bases and J gave up 0 bases; unmatched junction bases: 10. The CDR3 reads CAISTDRDRHSYEQYF. CDR3 DNA: TGTGCCATCAGTACAGACAGGGACAGACACTCCTACGAGCAGTACTTC.

The chain employs TRBV29-1 and TRBJ2-1, with D hard to call. Trimming cost V 2 bases and J 4 bases, with 12 bases left between them. The germline gives CDR1 SQVTM, CDR2 ANQGSEA. This CDR3 contains 14 residues. The CDR3 coding sequence is TGCAGCGTTGAAACGGCGGCACGATACAATGAGCAGTTCTTC. It encodes CSVETAARYNEQFF.

This rearrangement joins TRBV19 to TRBJ2-1; TRBD2 matches at 7 bases. Trimming cost V 3 bases and J 6 bases; bases outside gene matches: 5. There are 14 residues in the CDR3. Germline V CDR1 and CDR2: LNHDA, SQIVND (reference sequence). CDR3 sequence (DNA): TGTGCCAGTAGTATCCGGGACTACCGCAATGAGCAGTTCTTC. It specifies CASSIRDYRNEQFF.

The V call is TRBV18, the J call TRBJ2-5, with D tentatively TRBD2 (7 bases). This CDR3 has 12 residues. CDR1 is KGHSH, CDR2 LQKENI, per germline. Trimming cost V 4 bases and J 7 bases, with 10 bases left between them. The CDR3 region has the DNA TGTGCCAGCTCACACAGGGAGGGGACCCAGTACTTC. Translating it yields CASSHREGTQYF.

In this sample, this clone turned up once. The chain is built from TRBV2 and TRBJ2-3; weak D call: TRBD1 (6 bases). Trimming removed 2 bases from V and 2 bases from J, with 11 bases in between. Germline V lookup: CDR1 SNHLY, CDR2 FYNNEI. This CDR3 has 15 amino acids. The CDR3 DNA reads TGTGCCAGCAGTGAACCCAGGGGAGCCACAGATACGCAGTATTTT. The encoded protein is CASSEPRGATDTQYF.